This TCR beta chain was identified in a study of T cells in Graves' hyperthyroidism and ophthalmopathy. The wider study: Once the initial diagnosis was made, peripheral blood was obtained before any treatment.

Diagnoses were made from clinical symptoms, serum measures (thyroxine and TRAb), thyroid ultrasound and orbital computed tomography. Fresh 10 ml peripheral blood yielded PBMCs. As to this clonotype: A much larger clone differs from this one at a single base, so this may be a read error. The conserved phenylalanine or tryptophan normally closing the CDR3 is absent here, so this likely arose from a read error.

Amplification of TCR beta CDR3 regions used RNA as the template. HTBI primers were employed in a first-round RT-PCR of the TCR CDR3. TCRdb redid the calling of the multiplex PCR reads with MiXCR, one entry per CDR3 protein. This sample has around 690,000 distinct CDR3 sequences, with roughly 17% found just once. The V gene lost 6 bases and the J gene lost 5 bases, with 16 bases spanning the gap. Germline CDR1 MNHEY, CDR2 SMNVEV (reference sequence). The CDR3 totals 14 residues. This TCR came from a man aged 45-60 years with Graves' hyperthyroidism. The source material was blood. The chain links TRBV27 to TRBJ1-1; TRBD1 might be the D (5 bases). Here the CDR3 DNA reads TGTGCCAGCAGATCCTCAGGGCTCAGGACTGAAGCTTTCGTT. Protein: CASRSSGLRTEAFV.